This entry features one T cell receptor beta chain sequence. Original processing methods: Amplification of reference gene primers was used by the study to estimate nucleated cell counts. The assay was immunoSEQ multiplex PCR, and TCRdb's table has in-frame clones only and misses some. V, J and clone size were drawn from that table, and D and trimming were deduced from the DNA. Among fewer than 350,000 clones listed, 88% were seen once. The CDR3 contains 16 residues. V shed 7 bases, J shed 5 bases, and the junction held 13 bases outside the gene matches. Per the germline V gene, CDR1 is LNHDA and CDR2 is SQIVND (reference sequence). This sample was taken from a study of blood T cell repertoires in COVID-19. Cohorts were based on clinical histories the participants reported.

The TCR was taken from a woman aged 25-40 years who had been exposed to COVID-19. This chain uses TRBV19 with TRBJ2-1, with 8 bases aligning to TRBD2. The specimen was PBMCs or T cells enriched from blood (not recorded which). In DNA, the CDR3 is TGTGCCAGTACGGAGACCGCACTAGCGGCGGACAATGAGCAGTTCTTC. Protein sequence: CASTETALAADNEQFF.